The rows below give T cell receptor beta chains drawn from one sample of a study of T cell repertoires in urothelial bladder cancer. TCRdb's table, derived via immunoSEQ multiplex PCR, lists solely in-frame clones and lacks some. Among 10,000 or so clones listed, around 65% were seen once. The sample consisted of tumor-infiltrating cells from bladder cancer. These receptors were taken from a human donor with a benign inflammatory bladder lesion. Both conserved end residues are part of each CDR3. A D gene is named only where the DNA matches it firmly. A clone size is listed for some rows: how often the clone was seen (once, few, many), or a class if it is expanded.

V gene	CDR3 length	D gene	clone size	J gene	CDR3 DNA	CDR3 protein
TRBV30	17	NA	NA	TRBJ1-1	TGTGCCTGGAGTGTGGGGGAGTGGGCGAGCTTGGTGATCGAAGCTTTCTTT	CAWSVGEWASLVIEAFF
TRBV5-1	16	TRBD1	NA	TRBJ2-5	TGCGCCAGCAGCAGCCAACTTCGACAGGGAAAAGAGACCCAGTACTTC	CASSSQLRQGKETQYF
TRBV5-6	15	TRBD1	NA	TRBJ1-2	TGTGCCAGCAGCTCGCGACAGGGAGATGGGTTTGGCTACACCTTC	CASSSRQGDGFGYTF
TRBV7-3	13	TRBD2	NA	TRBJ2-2	TGTGCCAGTGGGCGCGGGGGCACCGGGGAGCTGTTTTTT	CASGRGGTGELFF
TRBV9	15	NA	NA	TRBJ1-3	TGTGCCAGCAGCGTAGCTGGGACAATGGCAAACACCATATATTTT	CASSVAGTMANTIYF
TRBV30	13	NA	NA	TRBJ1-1	TGTGCCTGGGGGGACGGGGGCGCGACTGAAGCTTTCTTT	CAWGDGGATEAFF
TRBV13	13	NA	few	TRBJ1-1	TGTGCCAGCAGCTTATACTGGAACACTGAAGCTTTCTTT	CASSLYWNTEAFF
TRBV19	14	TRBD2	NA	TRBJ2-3	TGTGCCACCGGACTAGCGGGGGGCACAGATACGCAGTATTTT	CATGLAGGTDTQYF
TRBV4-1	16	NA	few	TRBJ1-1	TGCGCCAGCAGCCAAGATCCGGGCACGGGAAACACTGAAGCTTTCTTT	CASSQDPGTGNTEAFF
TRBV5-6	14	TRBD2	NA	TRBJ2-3	TGTGCCAGCTTAGGGCTAGCGGAGGCAGATACGCAGTATTTT	CASLGLAEADTQYF
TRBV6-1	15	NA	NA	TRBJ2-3	TGTGCCAGCAGTGTGACATCGACCGACCCGGATACGCAGTATTTT	CASSVTSTDPDTQYF
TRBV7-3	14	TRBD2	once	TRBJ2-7	TGTGCCAGCAGCTCCGTAGCGGGGGGTTACGAGCAGTACTTC	CASSSVAGGYEQYF
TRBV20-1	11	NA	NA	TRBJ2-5	TGCAGTGCGCAGGGGGGCGAGACCCAGTACTTC	CSAQGGETQYF
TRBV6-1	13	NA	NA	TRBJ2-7	TGTGCCAGCAGTGAGTGGCTGACCTACGAGCAGTACTTC	CASSEWLTYEQYF
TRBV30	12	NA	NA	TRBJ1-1	TGTGCCTGGAGTCCGGGTAACACTGAAGCTTTCTTT	CAWSPGNTEAFF
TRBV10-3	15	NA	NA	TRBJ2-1	TGTGCCATCAGTGAACGGGGGGCAATCTACAATGAGCAGTTCTTC	CAISERGAIYNEQFF
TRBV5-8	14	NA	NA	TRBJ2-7	TGTGCCAGCAGCTGGGGCAGGGGCGACTACGAGCAGTACTTC	CASSWGRGDYEQYF
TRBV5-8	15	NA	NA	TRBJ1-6	TGTGCCAGCAGCCTGCAGGGTGGGCGTAATTCACCCCTCCACTTT	CASSLQGGRNSPLHF
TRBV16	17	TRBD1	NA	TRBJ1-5	TGTGCCAGCAGCCAATCAGTGGGACAGGGACTACATCAGCCCCAGCATTTT	CASSQSVGQGLHQPQHF
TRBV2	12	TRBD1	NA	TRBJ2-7	TGTGCCAGCCGGACAGGGCCGTGGGAGCAGTACTTC	CASRTGPWEQYF
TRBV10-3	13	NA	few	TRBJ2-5	TGTGCCATCAAAGAGACAGACCAAGAGACCCAGTACTTC	CAIKETDQETQYF